One sample yielded the 26 T cell receptor beta chains listed below, sequenced in a study of shared clonotypes between healthy human individuals. TCRdb's copy holds only in-frame clones and misses some; the assay was immunoSEQ multiplex PCR. The sample lists approximately 1.5 million clones, around 98.5% occurring once. The material sequenced was naive CD4+ T cells sorted from blood. Indicated subset: CD45RA+ positively selected. The receptors were sampled from a young man in good health.

V usage is TRBV29-1 and J usage is TRBJ2-3; no clear D. In germline, CDR1 is SQVTM, CDR2 ANQGSEA. Deletions cut 2 bases from V and 0 bases from J, with 6 bases between. The CDR3 contains 13 residues. The CDR3 is CSVELSSTDTQYF. CDR3 coding DNA: TGCAGCGTTGAACTTTCTAGCACAGATACGCAGTATTTT.

The chain employs TRBV5-4 and TRBJ1-1, with a possible D match to TRBD1 (5 bases). CDR1 is SGHNT and CDR2 is YYREEE in the germline V gene (reference sequence). This CDR3 region has 14 residues. Trimming removed 4 bases at V and 3 bases at J, with 13 bases between. CDR3 residues: CASSGGLRDTEAFF. In nucleotides, the CDR3 is TGTGCCAGCAGCGGGGGTCTTAGGGACACTGAAGCTTTCTTT.

The chain recombines TRBV28 with TRBJ1-1; D remains unclear. Trimming pared 4 bases from V and 2 bases from J, leaving 5 bases between. The CDR3 contains 12 residues. Germline V CDR1 and CDR2: MDHEN, SYDVKM. The CDR3 sequence is CASSWTNTEAFF. CDR3 bases: TGTGCCAGCAGTTGGACCAACACTGAAGCTTTCTTT.

The chain couples TRBV5-5 to TRBJ2-7; 10 bases are shared with TRBD1. The CDR3 consists of 14 residues. The J segment lost 2 bases and the V segment lost 5 bases, leaving 4 bases of the junction unmatched. The V gene's germline CDR1 is SGHKS and CDR2 YYEKEE (reference sequence). CDR3: CASRPGTGAYEQYF. The CDR3, as DNA: TGTGCCAGCAGACCCGGGACAGGGGCCTACGAGCAGTACTTC. Full variable domain (remainder filled in from reference TRBV5-5 and TRBJ2-7): DAGVTQSPTHLIKTRGQQVTLRCSPISGHKSVSWYQQVLGQGPQFIFQYYEKEERGRGNFPDRFSARQFPNYSSELNVNALLLGDSALYLCASRPGTGAYEQYFGPGTRLTVT.

V usage is TRBV10-2 and J usage is TRBJ2-2; 12 nucleotides match TRBD2. The CDR3 runs 16 residues. Looked up from germline, CDR1 is WSHSY and CDR2 is SAAADI. With 6 bases clipped from V and 5 bases from J, the junction kept 7 bases outside the gene matches. The CDR3 sequence: CASRPTSGRLTGELFF. CDR3 bases: TGCGCCAGCAGGCCGACTAGCGGGAGACTTACCGGGGAGCTGTTTTTT.

The chain couples TRBV7-9 to TRBJ2-1, with D unclear. The V and J ends lost 1 base and 6 bases respectively, with 22 bases between them. Looked up from germline, CDR1 is SEHNR and CDR2 is FQNEAQ (reference sequence). The CDR3 is 18 residues long. The CDR3 reads CASSLVKGLRTTGNEQFF. CDR3 nucleotides: TGTGCCAGCAGCTTAGTTAAGGGTCTCCGAACTACGGGCAATGAGCAGTTCTTC.

This clone appeared a single time. This same CDR3 is encoded by further DNA sequences in the sample. This rearrangement joins TRBV6-1 to TRBJ1-5; D unclear. Germline V lookup: CDR1 MNHNS, CDR2 SASEGT. V was shortened by 4 bases and J by 2 bases, with 6 bases between the two germline ends. The CDR3 extends over 13 amino acids. DNA for the CDR3: TGTGCCAGCAGTGGGTCAGGCAATCAGCCCCAGCATTTT. Translation: CASSGSGNQPQHF.

The chain links TRBV5-6 to TRBJ1-3; D perhaps matches TRBD1 (5 bases). Trimming shortened V by 1 base and J by 0 bases, and 11 bases separated the two germline ends. Germline loops: CDR1 SGHDT, CDR2 YYEEEE. CDR3 length equals 16 residues. The CDR3 is CASSLSGRDSGNTIYF. The CDR3 bases are TGTGCCAGCAGCTTGAGCGGCAGGGACTCTGGAAACACCATATATTTT.

For the CDR3, the DNA is TGTGCCTGGAGTCCTAGCAATGAGCAGTTCTTC. Amino acids: CAWSPSNEQFF. The chain uses TRBV30 and TRBJ2-1; D is ambiguous. V was clipped by 2 bases and J by 6 bases, with 5 bases between them. The CDR3 spans 11 residues. Germline values: CDR1 GTSNPN, CDR2 SVGIG (reference sequence).

The V call is TRBV10-3, the J call TRBJ2-7, with 10 bases aligning to TRBD2. This CDR3 is built from 15 residues. CDR1 is ENHRY, CDR2 SYGVKD, per germline. The J segment lost 2 bases and the V segment lost 6 bases, leaving 7 bases of the junction unmatched. The CDR3, as DNA: TGTGCCATCAGAGGGTCTAGCGGGAGTACCTACGAGCAGTACTTC. Its protein is CAIRGSSGSTYEQYF.

The chain joins TRBV6-1 to TRBJ2-7; 10 nucleotides line up with TRBD2. The CDR3 has 18 residues. V shed 3 bases, J shed 2 bases, and the junction held 13 bases outside the gene matches. Per the germline V gene, CDR1 is MNHNS and CDR2 is SASEGT. CDR3 in DNA: TGTGCCAGCAGTGATCACCCGACGTTTAGCGGGAGGACCTACGAGCAGTACTTC. Amino acids: CASSDHPTFSGRTYEQYF.

This chain links TRBV7-8 with TRBJ2-3; tentatively, D is TRBD1 (5 bases). Germline V gene lookup returns CDR1 SGHVS and CDR2 FQNEAQ. The CDR3 is 16 amino acids. Trimming stripped 2 bases from V and 7 bases from J, with 19 bases between. The CDR3 DNA reads as TGTGCCAGCAGCTTATTCATCGCCAGGGATTCAAATACGCAGTATTTT. Translated, it gives CASSLFIARDSNTQYF.

The chain joins TRBV5-1 to TRBJ1-3; D is uncertain. Germline V gene lookup returns CDR1 SGHRS and CDR2 YFSETQ. This CDR3 has 14 residues. The germline V and J ends were trimmed by 5 bases and 3 bases, with 12 bases remaining between them. The CDR3 protein is CASSLTGDGNTIYF. The CDR3 coding sequence is TGCGCCAGCAGTCTCACCGGGGATGGAAACACCATATATTTT.

This chain joins TRBV6-6 and TRBJ2-7; TRBD1 might be the D (5 bases). This CDR3 spans 14 amino acids. CDR1 and CDR2 (germline): MNHNY, SVGAGI (reference sequence). V shed 4 bases and J shed 2 bases, with 12 bases lying between them. The CDR3 region is CASSFLTGAYEQYF. CDR3 in DNA: TGTGCCAGCAGTTTTTTAACAGGAGCCTACGAGCAGTACTTC.

This clone occurred once. The rearrangement joins TRBV11-2 to TRBJ2-1, with a possible D match to TRBD1 (6 bases). Germline lookup yields CDR1 SGHAT and CDR2 FQNNGV. The length of the CDR3 is 15 residues. V shed 4 bases and J shed 0 bases, with 10 bases lying between them. The chain's CDR3 is CASSYRQASYNEQFF. CDR3 DNA sequence: TGTGCCAGCAGCTATCGACAGGCCTCCTACAATGAGCAGTTCTTC.

The genes are TRBV7-8 and TRBJ2-3; D possibly corresponds to TRBD1 (6 bases). The CDR3 is 15 residues long. V shed 4 bases and J shed 1 base, with 12 bases lying between them. The germline V gene has CDR1 SGHVS and CDR2 FQNEAQ. CDR3 sequence reads: CASSSRTAGTDTQYF. The CDR3 DNA reads TGTGCCAGCAGCTCCCGGACAGCTGGCACAGATACGCAGTATTTT.

This chain links TRBV5-1 with TRBJ2-1, with 9 bases that match TRBD2. CDR1 is SGHRS and CDR2 is YFSETQ in the germline V gene. J was trimmed by 7 bases and V by 4 bases; bases with no gene match: 18. This CDR3 has 18 residues. CDR3 DNA sequence: TGCGCCAGCAGCAGGCAAACGGGACTAGCAAACATGGCAAATGAGCAGTTCTTC. The encoded protein is CASSRQTGLANMANEQFF.

The genes are TRBV6-5 and TRBJ2-7; TRBD1 matches at 11 bases. Trimming at V came to 4 bases and at J to 0 bases, leaving 2 bases not matched to a gene. This CDR3 is 15 amino acids long. Germline-derived CDR1 and CDR2 are MNHEY and SVGAGI. The CDR3 nucleotides are TGTGCCAGCAGTTGGGACAGGGGGAGCTCCTACGAGCAGTACTTC. This encodes CASSWDRGSSYEQYF.

V and J are TRBV5-1 and TRBJ2-7; 9 bases match TRBD1. With 4 bases clipped from V and 6 bases from J, the junction kept 2 bases outside the gene matches. The CDR3 spans 12 residues. Germline lookup yields CDR1 SGHRS and CDR2 YFSETQ. The CDR3 DNA sequence: TGCGCCAGCAGCCCGGACAGGGGCGAGCAGTACTTC. Protein product: CASSPDRGEQYF.

V usage is TRBV7-2 and J usage is TRBJ2-1, with D perhaps TRBD1 (7 bases). V was pared by 3 bases and J by 1 base, with 13 bases between. Germline CDR1 is SGHTA and CDR2 is FQGNSA. This CDR3 is built from 16 residues. CDR3 nucleotide sequence: TGTGCCAGCAGCTTCTCCCCAGGGGGGTCCTACAATGAGCAGTTCTTC. This encodes CASSFSPGGSYNEQFF.

The V gene is TRBV18, the J gene TRBJ2-3; the D gene is possibly TRBD2 (5 bases). The CDR3 sequence is 17 residues long. V was trimmed by 3 bases and J by 1 base, leaving 17 bases between them. The V gene's germline CDR1 is KGHSH and CDR2 LQKENI. The CDR3 loop reads CASSPLTGSAGTDTQYF. The CDR3, as DNA: TGTGCCAGCTCACCCCTTACGGGGAGTGCGGGCACAGATACGCAGTATTTT.

This chain joins TRBV5-5 and TRBJ2-1; the D is unclear. This CDR3 has 15 amino acids. Germline V CDR1 and CDR2: SGHKS, YYEKEE (reference sequence). V was pared by 0 bases and J by 8 bases, with 15 bases between. The DNA for the CDR3 is TGTGCCAGCAGCTTGGCGGGCTCTGGATTGGATGAGCAGTTCTTC. Translated, it gives CASSLAGSGLDEQFF.

The chain recombines TRBV4-3 with TRBJ2-1; maybe TRBD2 (7 bases). V was trimmed by 5 bases and J by 7 bases, leaving 15 bases between them. Germline CDR1 reads LGHNA; CDR2 reads YSLEER. The CDR3 has 14 residues. CDR3 coding DNA: TGCGCCAGCAGCAAGACGGGGGGCTGGAATGAGCAGTTCTTC. Its protein product is CASSKTGGWNEQFF.

The chain combines TRBV6-5 with TRBJ2-2; TRBD2 matches 7 bases. V shed 5 bases and J 5 bases; nucleotides not matched to a gene: 8. This CDR3 is 15 amino acids long. CDR1 MNHEY and CDR2 SVGAGI come from the germline V gene. CDR3 DNA sequence: TGTGCCAGCAGTCAATATCAGGGAGGGACCGGGGAGCTGTTTTTT. Its protein is CASSQYQGGTGELFF.

The chain joins TRBV5-1 to TRBJ2-3, with unresolved D. CDR1 SGHRS and CDR2 YFSETQ come from the germline V gene. Trimming removed 0 bases at V and 6 bases at J, with 8 bases between. The CDR3 is made up of 13 amino acids. The DNA for the CDR3 is TGCGCCAGCAGCTTGGTATCCGAGGATACGCAGTATTTT. As protein: CASSLVSEDTQYF.

The V gene is TRBV4-1, the J gene TRBJ2-5; D gene ambiguous. Deletions cut 0 bases from V and 5 bases from J, with 13 bases between. The CDR3 covers 15 residues. Germline CDR1 MGHRA, CDR2 YSYEKL. The CDR3 spells CASSQDPVARETQYF. The CDR3, as DNA: TGCGCCAGCAGCCAAGACCCCGTGGCCAGGGAGACCCAGTACTTC.